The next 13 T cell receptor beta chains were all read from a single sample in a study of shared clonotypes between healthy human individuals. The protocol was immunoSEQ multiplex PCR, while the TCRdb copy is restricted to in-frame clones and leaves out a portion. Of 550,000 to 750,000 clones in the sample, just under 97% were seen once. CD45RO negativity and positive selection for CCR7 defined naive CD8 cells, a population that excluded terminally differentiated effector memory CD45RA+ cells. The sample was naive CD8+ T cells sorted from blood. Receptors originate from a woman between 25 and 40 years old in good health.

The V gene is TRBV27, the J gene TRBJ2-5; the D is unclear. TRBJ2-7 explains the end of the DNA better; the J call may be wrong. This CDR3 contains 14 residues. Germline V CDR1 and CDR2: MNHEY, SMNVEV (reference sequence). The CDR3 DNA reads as TGTGCCAGCAGTTTAGCAGACACCTCCTACGAGCAGTACTTC. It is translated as CASSLADTSYEQYF.

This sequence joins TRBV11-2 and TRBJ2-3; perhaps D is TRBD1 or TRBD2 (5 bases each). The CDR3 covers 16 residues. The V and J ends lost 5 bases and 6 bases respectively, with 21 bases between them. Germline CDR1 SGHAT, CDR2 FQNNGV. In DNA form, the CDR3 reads TGTGCCAGCAGCCCAAGCTATGGCGGGTGGGGCGATACGCAGTATTTT. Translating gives CASSPSYGGWGDTQYF.

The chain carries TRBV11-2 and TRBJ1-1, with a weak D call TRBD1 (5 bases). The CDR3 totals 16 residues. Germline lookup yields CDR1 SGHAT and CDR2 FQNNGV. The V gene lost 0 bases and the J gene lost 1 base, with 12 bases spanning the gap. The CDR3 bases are TGTGCCAGCAGCTTAGAATTAGGGGCGCCGAACACTGAAGCTTTCTTT. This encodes CASSLELGAPNTEAFF.

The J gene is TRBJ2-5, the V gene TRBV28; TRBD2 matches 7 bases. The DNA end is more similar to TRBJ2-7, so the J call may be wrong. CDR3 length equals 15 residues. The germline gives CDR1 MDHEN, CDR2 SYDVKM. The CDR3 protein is CASSSQPGGWSEQYF. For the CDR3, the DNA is TGTGCCAGCAGTTCCCAACCGGGGGGATGGAGCGAGCAGTACTTC.

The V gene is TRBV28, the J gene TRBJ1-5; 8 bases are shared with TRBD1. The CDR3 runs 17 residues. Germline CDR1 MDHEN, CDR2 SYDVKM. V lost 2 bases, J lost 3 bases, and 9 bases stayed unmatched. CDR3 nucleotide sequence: TGTGCCAGCAGTTTAGACCCGGGACAGGAATACAATCAGCCCCAGCATTTT. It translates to CASSLDPGQEYNQPQHF.

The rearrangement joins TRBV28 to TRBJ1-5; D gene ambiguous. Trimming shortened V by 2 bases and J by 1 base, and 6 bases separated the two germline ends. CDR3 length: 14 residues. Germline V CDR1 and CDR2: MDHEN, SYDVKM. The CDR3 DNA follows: TGTGCCAGCAGTTTAATCTTGAGCAATCAGCCCCAGCATTTT. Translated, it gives CASSLILSNQPQHF.

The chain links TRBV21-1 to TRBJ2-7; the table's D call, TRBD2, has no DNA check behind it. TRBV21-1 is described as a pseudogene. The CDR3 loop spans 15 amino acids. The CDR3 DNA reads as TGTGCCAGCAGCAAGACTAGCGGGAACCCCTTCGAGCAGTACTTC. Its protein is CASSKTSGNPFEQYF.

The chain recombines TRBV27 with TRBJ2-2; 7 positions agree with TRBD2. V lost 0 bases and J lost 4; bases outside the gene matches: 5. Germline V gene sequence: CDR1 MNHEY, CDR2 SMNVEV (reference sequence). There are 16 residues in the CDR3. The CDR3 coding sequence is TGTGCCAGCAGTTTATCTGCGGGAGTGACCACCGGGGAGCTGTTTTTT. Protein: CASSLSAGVTTGELFF.

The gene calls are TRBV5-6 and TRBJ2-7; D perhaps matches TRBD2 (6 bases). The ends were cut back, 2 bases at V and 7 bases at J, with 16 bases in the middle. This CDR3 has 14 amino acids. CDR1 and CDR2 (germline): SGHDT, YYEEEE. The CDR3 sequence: CASSFSGTRGEQYF. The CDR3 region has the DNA TGTGCCAGCAGCTTTAGCGGCACGAGGGGTGAGCAGTACTTC.

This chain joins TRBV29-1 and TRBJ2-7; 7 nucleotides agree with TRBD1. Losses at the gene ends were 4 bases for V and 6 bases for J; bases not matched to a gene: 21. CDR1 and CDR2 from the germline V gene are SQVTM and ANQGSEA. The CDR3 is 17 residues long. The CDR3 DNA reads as TGCAGCGTTGGGCTGCTCTCGCCCCGGGACAGTACGATCGAGCAGTACTTC. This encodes CSVGLLSPRDSTIEQYF.

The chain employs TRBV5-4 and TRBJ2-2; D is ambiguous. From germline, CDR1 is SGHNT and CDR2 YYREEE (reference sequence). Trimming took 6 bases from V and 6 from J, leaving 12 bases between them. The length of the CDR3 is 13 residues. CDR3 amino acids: CASTLWASGELFF. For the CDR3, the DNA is TGTGCCAGCACTTTATGGGCGTCCGGGGAGCTGTTTTTT.

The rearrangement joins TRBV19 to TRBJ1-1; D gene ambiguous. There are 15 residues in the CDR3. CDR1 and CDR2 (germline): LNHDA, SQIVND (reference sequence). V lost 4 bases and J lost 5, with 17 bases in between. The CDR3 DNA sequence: TGTGCCAGTAGTAACGAGATAGGGCGCGAGACTGAAGCTTTCTTT. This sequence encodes CASSNEIGRETEAFF.

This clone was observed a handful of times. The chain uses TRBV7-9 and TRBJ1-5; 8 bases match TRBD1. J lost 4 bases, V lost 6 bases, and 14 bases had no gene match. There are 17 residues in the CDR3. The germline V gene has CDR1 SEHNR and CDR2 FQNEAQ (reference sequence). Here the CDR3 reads CASSSSGGDRSNQPQHF. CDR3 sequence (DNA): TGTGCCAGCAGTTCCTCAGGTGGGGACAGGAGTAATCAGCCCCAGCATTTT.